This TCR beta chain was sequenced in a study of vaccination and CD4 T cells after COVID-19. As regards this clonotype: Antigen: not known. The junction and the germline gene differ at one end; a read error may be behind it.

CDR1 SGHDT and CDR2 YYEEEE come from the germline V gene. The CDR3 consists of 14 residues. Sequenced with the Oncomine TCR Beta short-read assay was DNA taken from cultured CD4+ T cells. TCRdb reanalysed the PCR reads using MiXCR and keeps one entry per CDR3 protein. The data show over 20,000 distinct CDR3 sequences, around 50% seen once. The treatment was: roughly 11-day PBMC culture with coronavirus spike peptide pools or control peptides (ViraFEST assay). The gene calls are TRBV5-6 and TRBJ1-2, with a tentative D call TRBD1 (5 bases). Sequencing input: CD4+ T cells from blood, cultured in vitro. This receptor was obtained from a human donor who had recovered from COVID-19. The CDR3 spells CASSLVGPYYGYTF. Written as DNA, the CDR3 is TGTGCCAGCAGCTTGGTGGGGCCTTACTACGGCTACACCTTC.